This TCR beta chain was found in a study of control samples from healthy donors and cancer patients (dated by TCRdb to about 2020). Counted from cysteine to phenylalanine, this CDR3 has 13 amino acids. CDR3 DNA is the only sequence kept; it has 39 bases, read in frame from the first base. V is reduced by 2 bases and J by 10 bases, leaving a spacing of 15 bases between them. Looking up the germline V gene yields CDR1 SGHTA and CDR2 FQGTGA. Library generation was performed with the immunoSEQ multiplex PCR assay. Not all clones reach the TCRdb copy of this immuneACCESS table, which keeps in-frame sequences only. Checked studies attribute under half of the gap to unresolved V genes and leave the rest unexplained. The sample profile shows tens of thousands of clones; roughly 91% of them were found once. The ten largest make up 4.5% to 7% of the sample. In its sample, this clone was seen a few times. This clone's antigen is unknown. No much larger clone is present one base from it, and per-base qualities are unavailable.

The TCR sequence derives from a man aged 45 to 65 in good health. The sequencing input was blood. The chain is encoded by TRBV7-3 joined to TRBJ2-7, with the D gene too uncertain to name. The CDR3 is CASSLGPLTGQYF. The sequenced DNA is TGTGCCAGCAGCTTAGGGCCGCTAACGGGCCAGTACTTC.